What follows are 28 T cell receptor beta chains derived from one specimen sequenced in a study of T cell responses to AZD1222 COVID-19 vaccine. This table comes from immunoSEQ multiplex PCR, and its TCRdb copy is limited to in-frame clones, with some not included. In the table there are 150,000 or so clones, 90% to 95% of which are singletons. The sequencing here drew on peripheral blood, taken 28 days after the second AZD1222 dose. Receptors originate from an adult who received the AZD1222 COVID-19 vaccine.

A note on this clone: The sample holds other DNA sequences that translate to the same CDR3. The V gene is TRBV27, the J gene TRBJ2-2; 9 bases map to TRBD2. Germline CDR1 is MNHEY and CDR2 is SMNVEV (reference sequence). V dropped 0 bases and J dropped 7; count of bases not matched to a gene: 9. This CDR3 is built from 17 residues. CDR3 residues: CASSLSSAGGTSGELFF. The DNA of the CDR3 is TGTGCCAGCAGTTTATCGTCCGCGGGGGGGACGAGCGGGGAGCTGTTTTTT.

This chain joins TRBV6-5 and TRBJ1-3; D gene uncertain. Germline values: CDR1 MNHEY, CDR2 SVGAGI. The CDR3 sequence is 14 residues long. The germline V and J ends were trimmed by 6 bases and 0 bases, with 9 bases remaining between them. CDR3 region: CASRGQGSGNTIYF. The CDR3 region has the DNA TGTGCCAGCAGGGGTCAAGGCTCTGGAAACACCATATATTTT.

This chain links TRBV6-5 with TRBJ1-5; a weak D match, TRBD1 (6 bases). V was clipped by 5 bases and J by 2 bases, with 10 bases between them. Looked up from germline, CDR1 is MNHEY and CDR2 is SVGAGI. This CDR3 has 14 residues. CDR3 in DNA: TGTGCCAGCAGTAGTAGACAGGGCAATCAGCCCCAGCATTTT. This codes for CASSSRQGNQPQHF.

The genes are TRBV10-1 and TRBJ2-3; D is perhaps TRBD1 or TRBD2 (5 bases each). The V gene's germline CDR1 is WNHNN and CDR2 SYGVQD (reference sequence). The V and J ends lost 5 bases and 3 bases respectively, with 9 bases between them. This CDR3 has 13 residues. CDR3 sequence (DNA): TGCGCCAGCAGTTCGGGACCTACAGATACGCAGTATTTT. Amino acids: CASSSGPTDTQYF.

The CDR3 DNA reads TGTGCCAGCAGTTACTCGGGACAGGGCAGGGGCTATGGCTACACCTTC. Amino acid sequence: CASSYSGQGRGYGYTF. This chain uses TRBV6-5 with TRBJ1-2; 9 positions match TRBD1. This CDR3 has 16 residues. Trimming at V came to 0 bases and at J to 4 bases, leaving 6 bases not matched to a gene. The V gene's germline CDR1 is MNHEY and CDR2 SVGAGI.

The chain has TRBV7-2 and TRBJ1-2; D remains ambiguous. The CDR3 loop spans 17 amino acids. Germline loops: CDR1 SGHTA, CDR2 FQGNSA. V lost 2 bases to trimming and J lost 4 bases, with 20 bases between them. Written as DNA, the CDR3 is TGTGCCAGCAGCTTAAGTCGCCTGGACGGAGAATTCTATGGCTACACCTTC. Its translation: CASSLSRLDGEFYGYTF.

The genes are TRBV5-6 and TRBJ2-7; 7 positions match TRBD2. Germline trimming cut 9 bases from V and 3 bases from J; bases unmatched to any gene: 6. Per the germline V gene, CDR1 is SGHDT and CDR2 is YYEEEE. The CDR3 length is 12 residues. The CDR3 DNA reads as TGTGCCACCAACGAGCGGGGCTACGAGCAGTACTTC. This gives the protein CATNERGYEQYF.

The rearrangement joins TRBV12-5 to TRBJ2-5; D call uncertain. Germline assignment: CDR1 LGHNT and CDR2 FRNRAP. This CDR3 has 13 residues. V lost 2 bases, J lost 3 bases, and 7 bases lay in between. The CDR3 bases are TGTGCTAGTGGTTTGTCCCATAAAGAGACCCAGTACTTC. Encoded protein: CASGLSHKETQYF. The variable domain in full, completed from reference TRBV12-5 and TRBJ2-5, reads DARVTQTPRHKVTEMGQEVTMRCQPILGHNTVFWYRQTMMQGLELLAYFRNRAPLDDSGMPKDRFSAEMPDATLATLKIQPSEPRDSAVYFCASGLSHKETQYFGPGTRLLVL.

The chain carries TRBV18 and TRBJ1-2; 12 nucleotides match TRBD1. Trimming cost V 2 bases and J 6 bases; bases outside gene matches: 4. CDR1 and CDR2 from the germline V gene are KGHSH and LQKENI. The CDR3 has 15 amino acids. In DNA, the CDR3 is TGTGCCAGCTCACCAAGGGACAGGGGGCAAAATGGCTACACCTTC. This translates into CASSPRDRGQNGYTF.

This chain's CDR3 is CASILDRDAGELFF. Here the CDR3 DNA reads TGTGCCAGCATATTGGACAGGGACGCCGGGGAGCTGTTTTTT. V is TRBV6-5 and J is TRBJ2-2; 8 nucleotides align to TRBD1. The CDR3 totals 14 residues. Germline V gene lookup returns CDR1 MNHEY and CDR2 SVGAGI. V shed 7 bases and J 6 bases; nucleotides not matched to a gene: 7.

The chain carries TRBV11-2 and TRBJ1-1, with a tentative D call TRBD1 (5 bases). CDR1 and CDR2 (germline): SGHAT, FQNNGV. V was trimmed by 6 bases and J by 2 bases, leaving 13 bases between them. This CDR3 has 14 residues. CDR3 residues: CASRAPGQNTEAFF. CDR3 nucleotide sequence: TGTGCCAGCAGAGCCCCTGGACAAAACACTGAAGCTTTCTTT.

The chain uses TRBV5-1 and TRBJ2-3, with D uncertain. Trimming cost V 4 bases and J 4 bases, with 13 bases left between them. This CDR3 contains 14 residues. Germline assignment: CDR1 SGHRS and CDR2 YFSETQ. The CDR3 sequence is CASSPLSLADTQYF. CDR3 sequence (DNA): TGCGCCAGCAGCCCGTTATCCTTGGCAGATACGCAGTATTTT.

This chain connects TRBV4-1 to TRBJ2-2; the D gene is possibly TRBD2 (7 bases). V lost 4 bases and J lost 0, with 15 bases in between. CDR3 length equals 17 residues. Germline-derived CDR1 and CDR2 are MGHRA and YSYEKL. CDR3 loop: CASSLRGGVTNTGELFF. Written as DNA, the CDR3 is TGCGCCAGCAGCCTAAGGGGGGGAGTAACGAACACCGGGGAGCTGTTTTTT.

The chain uses TRBV29-1 and TRBJ2-5; 8 bases are shared with TRBD2. CDR1 and CDR2 (germline): SQVTM, ANQGSEA. The ends lost 5 bases at V and 3 bases at J; junction bases unmatched: 2. The CDR3 has 12 residues. The CDR3 loop reads CSVKAGEETQYF. DNA for the CDR3: TGCAGCGTTAAAGCGGGGGAAGAGACCCAGTACTTC.

This rearrangement joins TRBV15 to TRBJ1-1; unclear D gene. Trimming left V 1 base short and J 4 bases short, with 10 bases between. CDR3 length: 14 residues. Germline CDR1 and CDR2: LNHNV and YYDKDF (reference sequence). This CDR3 is CATSRAMGGTEAFF. CDR3 in DNA: TGTGCCACCAGCAGAGCCATGGGTGGCACTGAAGCTTTCTTT.

The V gene is TRBV9, the J gene TRBJ2-7; perhaps TRBD2 as D (7 bases). The CDR3 length is 14 residues. V was shortened by 2 bases and J by 3 bases, with 12 bases between the two germline ends. From germline, CDR1 is SGDLS and CDR2 YYNGEE. The CDR3 nucleotides are TGTGCCAGCAGCGTTGGGGGGGCCGGCTACGAGCAGTACTTC. Translation: CASSVGGAGYEQYF.

V is TRBV5-8 and J is TRBJ1-6, with 8 bases lining up with TRBD1. The J segment lost 10 bases and the V segment lost 4 bases, leaving 7 bases of the junction unmatched. Germline CDR1 SGHTS, CDR2 YDEGEE. There are 14 residues in the CDR3. CDR3 coding DNA: TGTGCCAGCAGCCAGACAGGGGCCCGGTCACCCCTCCACTTT. Translation: CASSQTGARSPLHF.

The chain combines TRBV6-5 with TRBJ2-1; TRBD2 agrees at 10 bases. J was trimmed by 3 bases and V by 8 bases; bases with no gene match: 7. The CDR3 length is 15 residues. Germline V lookup: CDR1 MNHEY, CDR2 SVGAGI. CDR3 nucleotide sequence: TGTGCCAGCTCAGTCCCTAGCGGGAGCTACAATGAGCAGTTCTTC. Amino acids: CASSVPSGSYNEQFF.

The chain links TRBV5-1 to TRBJ1-1, with D possibly being TRBD1 (5 bases). CDR3 length: 15 amino acids. V was shortened by 4 bases and J by 0 bases, with 13 bases between the two germline ends. Germline V gene sequence: CDR1 SGHRS, CDR2 YFSETQ. This chain's CDR3 is CASSPSDSLNTEAFF. The DNA of the CDR3 is TGCGCCAGCAGCCCATCCGACAGTCTGAACACTGAAGCTTTCTTT.

The chain combines TRBV9 with TRBJ2-2; no definite D call. V gave up 3 bases and J gave up 3 bases, with 12 bases separating them. The CDR3 covers 15 residues. The germline gives CDR1 SGDLS, CDR2 YYNGEE. CDR3 loop: CASSEYHSYTGELFF. As DNA, the CDR3 is TGTGCCAGCAGCGAATACCACAGTTACACCGGGGAGCTGTTTTTT.

The V and J genes are TRBV29-1 and TRBJ1-2; D not resolved. Trimming removed 7 bases at V and 7 bases at J, with 16 bases between. The CDR3 has 12 residues. The germline gives CDR1 SQVTM, CDR2 ANQGSEA. The CDR3 loop reads CSGWTDMGGYTF. The DNA of the CDR3 is TGCAGCGGGTGGACGGATATGGGTGGCTACACCTTC.

This chain uses TRBV30 with TRBJ1-5; 9 bases align to TRBD1. The CDR3 runs to 14 residues. After removal of 1 base from V and 9 bases from J, the junction contained 7 bases not matched to a gene. In germline, CDR1 is GTSNPN, CDR2 SVGIG (reference sequence). CDR3 region: CAWSGQTGGVPQHF. The CDR3 nucleotides read TGTGCCTGGAGTGGGCAGACAGGGGGGGTGCCCCAGCATTTT. The complete variable domain, with remaining parts taken from reference TRBV30 and TRBJ1-5, reads SQTIHQWPATLVQPVGSPLSLECTVEGTSNPNLYWYRQAAGRGLQLLFYSVGIGQISSEVPQNLSASRPQDRQFILSSKKLLLSDSGFYLCAWSGQTGGVPQHFGDGTRLSIL.

The chain is built from TRBV4-2 and TRBJ2-1, with TRBD2 matching over 9 bases. V was clipped by 0 bases and J by 1 base; unmatched bases: 13. The CDR3 covers 20 residues. The germline gives CDR1 LGHNA, CDR2 YNFKEQ. CDR3 residues: CASSQEFGLAGSRSYNEQFF. Here the CDR3 DNA reads TGTGCCAGCAGCCAAGAGTTTGGGCTAGCGGGGAGTAGGTCCTACAATGAGCAGTTCTTC.

The rearrangement links TRBV5-4 to TRBJ2-3; tentative D call: TRBD1 (5 bases). The germline CDR1 and CDR2 sequences are SGHNT and YYREEE (reference sequence). Trimming removed 4 bases at V and 4 bases at J, with 7 bases between. The CDR3 covers 12 residues. The CDR3 DNA reads TGTGCCAGCAGCCAGACAGCAGATACGCAGTATTTT. It translates to CASSQTADTQYF.

This rearrangement joins TRBV9 to TRBJ2-7, with TRBD1 matching 11 bases. The trim removed 4 bases at V and 3 bases at J, leaving 3 bases unmatched. The CDR3 runs 14 residues. From germline, CDR1 is SGDLS and CDR2 YYNGEE. The CDR3 protein is CASSIGTGGYEQYF. CDR3 sequence (DNA): TGTGCCAGCAGCATAGGGACAGGGGGCTACGAGCAGTACTTC.

The chain carries TRBV10-2 and TRBJ1-1; D might be TRBD1 (5 bases). Germline assignment: CDR1 WSHSY and CDR2 SAAADI. V was clipped by 3 bases and J by 2 bases, with 7 bases between them. The CDR3 covers 13 residues. The CDR3 reads CASSEQANTEAFF. The CDR3 DNA reads TGCGCCAGCAGTGAACAGGCTAACACTGAAGCTTTCTTT.

The chain combines TRBV5-1 with TRBJ1-1; D uncertain. This CDR3 spans 15 amino acids. V shed 0 bases and J shed 4 bases, with 13 bases lying between them. The germline V gene encodes CDR1 SGHRS and CDR2 YFSETQ. CDR3 in DNA: TGCGCCAGCAGCTTGGAGGTGGGCGGAGGCACTGAAGCTTTCTTT. It yields the protein CASSLEVGGGTEAFF.

The chain couples TRBV5-4 to TRBJ1-1; perhaps TRBD1 as D (5 bases). The germline V gene has CDR1 SGHNT and CDR2 YYREEE (reference sequence). This CDR3 comprises 13 residues. Trimming removed 4 bases at V and 1 base at J, with 8 bases between. The CDR3 loop reads CASSPQGNTEAFF. CDR3 bases: TGTGCCAGCAGCCCTCAGGGGAACACTGAAGCTTTCTTT.